The entry below gives a single TCR beta chain sequence along with its context. This sample was included in a study of control samples from healthy donors and cancer patients. This CDR3 spans 18 amino acids. V lost 3 bases and J lost 0, with 18 bases in between. The V gene's germline CDR1 is SGHVS and CDR2 FNYEAQ. Produced via immunoSEQ multiplex PCR; TCRdb's table is partial and in-frame only. The sample records about 98,000 clones, roughly four fifths being singletons. Sequenced input: blood. The chain recombines TRBV7-6 with TRBJ1-3; the D gene is possibly TRBD1 (6 bases). This TCR derives from a man in his 60s in good health. The CDR3 coding sequence is TGTGCCAGCAGCTTGGCGGCCAACAGGGAAATCTCTGGAAACACCATATATTTT. It specifies CASSLAANREISGNTIYF.